The 18 T cell receptor beta chains given below trace back to one sample, sequenced in a study of identifying expanded T cells in peripheral blood. TCRdb's table, derived via immunoSEQ multiplex PCR, lists solely in-frame clones and lacks some. This table has 100,000 or so clones, 75% to 90% appearing once. Sequencing was performed on blood. The receptors come from a person aged 18-70 years in good health.

This chain joins TRBV7-2 and TRBJ2-7; D not resolved. The CDR3 is 13 amino acids. Trimming removed 3 bases from V and 3 bases from J, with 9 bases in between. CDR1 and CDR2 from the germline V gene are SGHTA and FQGNSA. The CDR3 DNA reads TGTGCCAGCAGCTTGACATGGCTCTACGAGCAGTACTTC. Translated, it gives CASSLTWLYEQYF.

J is TRBJ1-6 and V is TRBV27; D possibly corresponds to TRBD1 (5 bases). The CDR3 covers 15 residues. V lost 2 bases, J lost 6 bases, and 11 bases lay in between. The V gene's germline CDR1 is MNHEY and CDR2 SMNVEV (reference sequence). The CDR3 region is CASSLTSGLNSPLHF. The CDR3 coding sequence is TGTGCCAGCAGTTTAACATCGGGGCTTAATTCACCCCTCCACTTT.

A few counts support this clone. The chain joins TRBV19 to TRBJ2-7, with D possibly matching TRBD2 (5 bases). Germline V gene data show CDR1 as LNHDA and CDR2 as SQIVND (reference sequence). Trimming cost V 10 bases and J 4 bases, with 11 bases left between them. The CDR3 runs to 11 residues. The CDR3 reads CATVWEYEQYF. The CDR3 DNA reads as TGTGCCACAGTATGGGAGTACGAGCAGTACTTC.

The V call is TRBV6-5, the J call TRBJ2-1; no firm D call. The germline V and J ends were trimmed by 2 bases and 8 bases, with 4 bases remaining between them. Germline V gene lookup returns CDR1 MNHEY and CDR2 SVGAGI. CDR3 length: 11 amino acids. CDR3 sequence (DNA): TGTGCCAGCAGTTACGGGTATGAGCAGTTCTTC. Translation: CASSYGYEQFF.

The rearrangement links TRBV6-5 to TRBJ1-2; D unresolved. The V gene's germline CDR1 is MNHEY and CDR2 SVGAGI. Trimming stripped 6 bases from V and 5 bases from J, with 16 bases between. CDR3 size: 14 residues. As DNA, the CDR3 is TGTGCCAGCAGCCCTGTGGGTGACCTATATGGCTACACCTTC. This translates into CASSPVGDLYGYTF.

The chain employs TRBV10-2 and TRBJ1-4; D remains ambiguous. V was pared by 6 bases and J by 5 bases, with 7 bases between. The CDR3 spans 12 residues. Germline V gene lookup returns CDR1 WSHSY and CDR2 SAAADI. For the CDR3, the DNA is TGCGCCAGCAGCCCACTAAATGAAAAACTGTTTTTT. This encodes CASSPLNEKLFF.

This clone showed up just once. V gene TRBV6-6 combines with J gene TRBJ2-2; D could derive from TRBD1 or TRBD2 (5 bases each). Trimming shortened V by 6 bases and J by 4 bases, and 15 bases separated the two germline ends. Germline-derived CDR1 and CDR2 are MNHNY and SVGAGI (reference sequence). The CDR3 sequence is 15 residues long. This CDR3 is CASSPIRGPTGELFF. CDR3 nucleotide sequence: TGTGCCAGCAGCCCCATCCGGGGACCCACCGGGGAGCTGTTTTTT.

The chain employs TRBV5-1 and TRBJ2-1; 10 nucleotides agree with TRBD1. This CDR3 region has 18 residues. Germline V CDR1 and CDR2: SGHRS, YFSETQ. Trimming cost V 2 bases and J 3 bases; bases outside gene matches: 11. The DNA of the CDR3 is TGCGCCAGCAGCTTCGCCGGGACAGGGGCCAGGTACTACAATGAGCAGTTCTTC. It is translated as CASSFAGTGARYYNEQFF.

V and J are TRBV6-6 and TRBJ2-5; D is undetermined. The germline V gene encodes CDR1 MNHNY and CDR2 SVGAGI (reference sequence). The CDR3 covers 12 residues. The V end lost 7 bases, the J end lost 6 bases, and 12 bases lay between the germline ends. The CDR3, as DNA: TGTGCCAGCAAAACAGAATGGCAGACCCAGTACTTC. It is translated as CASKTEWQTQYF.

Here the CDR3 DNA reads TGTGCCAGCAGCCCGCGGATTACCGGGGAGCTGTTTTTT. It encodes CASSPRITGELFF. The J gene is TRBJ2-2, the V gene TRBV14; D unresolved. Looked up from germline, CDR1 is SGHDN and CDR2 is FVKESK. This CDR3 region has 13 residues. V lost 4 bases and J lost 5, with 8 bases in between.

The chain employs TRBV19 and TRBJ2-2; possible D gene TRBD1, 6 bases. Germline V CDR1 and CDR2: LNHDA, SQIVND (reference sequence). Deletions cut 3 bases from V and 2 bases from J, with 10 bases between. There are 15 residues in the CDR3. Written as DNA, the CDR3 is TGTGCCAGTAGTATGGCAGGGGCAAACACCGGGGAGCTGTTTTTT. Translating gives CASSMAGANTGELFF.

The gene calls are TRBV7-9 and TRBJ1-5, with TRBD1 matching over 8 bases. Losses at the gene ends were 5 bases for V and 10 bases for J; bases not matched to a gene: 4. This CDR3 is built from 12 residues. The germline CDR1 and CDR2 sequences are SEHNR and FQNEAQ (reference sequence). CDR3 amino acids: CASSQGTGPQHF. The CDR3 DNA sequence: TGTGCCAGCAGCCAGGGGACAGGCCCCCAGCATTTT.

The CDR3 loop is CASSFGTVGEQFF. The CDR3 region has the DNA TGTGCCAGCAGCTTTGGGACAGTCGGTGAGCAGTTCTTC. This sequence joins TRBV5-6 and TRBJ2-1; 7 positions agree with TRBD1. With 2 bases clipped from V and 9 bases from J, the junction kept 5 bases outside the gene matches. CDR1 is SGHDT and CDR2 is YYEEEE in the germline V gene. This CDR3 spans 13 amino acids.

The chain recombines TRBV4-3 with TRBJ1-4; TRBD1 aligns across 7 bases. The length of the CDR3 is 14 residues. Unmatched junction bases numbered 0, after V lost 3 bases and J lost 2 bases. The germline V gene has CDR1 LGHNA and CDR2 YSLEER. This CDR3 is CASSQTGTNEKLFF. The CDR3 coding sequence is TGCGCCAGCAGCCAGACAGGGACTAATGAAAAACTGTTTTTT.

This clone was seen more than once but under ten times. The CDR3 coding sequence is TGTGCCAGCAGCTCCCGTGTGGCTGGGGGGAAAGAGACCCAGTACTTC. Protein product: CASSSRVAGGKETQYF. J is TRBJ2-5 and V is TRBV7-9, with D possibly being TRBD2 (6 bases). The germline V gene encodes CDR1 SEHNR and CDR2 FQNEAQ (reference sequence). The CDR3 totals 16 residues. Trimming stripped 4 bases from V and 3 bases from J, with 18 bases between. Looking up the rest from reference TRBV7-9 and TRBJ2-5 gives the full variable domain: DTGVSQNPRHKITKRGQNVTFRCDPISEHNRLYWYRQTLGQGPEFLTYFQNEAQLEKSRLLSDRFSAERPKGSFSTLEIQRTEQGDSAMYLCASSSRVAGGKETQYFGPGTRLLVL.

This rearrangement joins TRBV10-3 to TRBJ2-2, with no clear D. Trimming left V 0 bases short and J 2 bases short, with 4 bases between. Per germline, CDR1 ENHRY and CDR2 SYGVKD. This CDR3 is 14 amino acids long. The CDR3 loop reads CAISESGNTGELFF. The CDR3 DNA is TGTGCCATCAGTGAGTCGGGCAACACCGGGGAGCTGTTTTTT.

The chain links TRBV5-1 to TRBJ2-4, with D unclear. Germline V gene lookup returns CDR1 SGHRS and CDR2 YFSETQ. The CDR3 length is 14 residues. V dropped 2 bases and J dropped 5 bases, with 11 bases sitting between them. CDR3 sequence: CASSFSSGENIQYF. CDR3 in DNA: TGCGCCAGCAGCTTTTCAAGTGGAGAAAACATTCAGTACTTC. Based on the CDR3 plus reference TRBV5-1 and TRBJ2-4, the full variable domain is KAGVTQTPRYLIKTRGQQVTLSCSPISGHRSVSWYQQTPGQGLQFLFEYFSETQRNKGNFPGRFSGRQFSNSRSEMNVSTLELGDSALYLCASSFSSGENIQYFGAGTRLSVL.

The V call is TRBV6-1, the J call TRBJ1-5, with 9 nucleotides matching TRBD1. With 4 bases clipped from V and 6 bases from J, the junction kept 1 base outside the gene matches. The CDR3 covers 13 residues. In germline, CDR1 is MNHNS, CDR2 SASEGT. CDR3 sequence (DNA): TGTGCCAGCAGTGGGACAGGGGTTCAGCCCCAGCATTTT. It specifies CASSGTGVQPQHF.